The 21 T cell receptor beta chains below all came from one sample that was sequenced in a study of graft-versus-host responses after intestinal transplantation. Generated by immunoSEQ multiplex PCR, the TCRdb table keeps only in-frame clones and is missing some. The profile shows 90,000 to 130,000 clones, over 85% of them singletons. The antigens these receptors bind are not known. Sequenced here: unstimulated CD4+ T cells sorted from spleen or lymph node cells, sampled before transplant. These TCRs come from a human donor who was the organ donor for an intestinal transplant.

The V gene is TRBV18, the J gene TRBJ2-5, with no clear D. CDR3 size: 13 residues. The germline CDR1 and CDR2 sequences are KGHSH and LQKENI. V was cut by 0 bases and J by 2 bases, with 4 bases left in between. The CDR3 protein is CASSPPGQETQYF. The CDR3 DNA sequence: TGTGCCAGCTCACCACCAGGTCAAGAGACCCAGTACTTC.

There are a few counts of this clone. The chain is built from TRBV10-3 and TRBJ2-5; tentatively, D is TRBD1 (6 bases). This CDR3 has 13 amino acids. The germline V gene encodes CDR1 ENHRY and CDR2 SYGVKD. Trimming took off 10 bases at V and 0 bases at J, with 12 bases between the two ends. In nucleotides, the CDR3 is TGTGCCAGCGCCGGGACATACCAAGAGACCCAGTACTTC. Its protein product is CASAGTYQETQYF.

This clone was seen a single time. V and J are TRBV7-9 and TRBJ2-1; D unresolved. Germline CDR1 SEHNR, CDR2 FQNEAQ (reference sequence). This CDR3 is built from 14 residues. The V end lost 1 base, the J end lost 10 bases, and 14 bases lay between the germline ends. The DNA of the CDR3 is TGTGCCAGCAGCTTAGAGCGCGGCGTTGGGGAGCAGTTCTTC. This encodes CASSLERGVGEQFF.

DNA for the CDR3: TGTGCCAGCAGCCCGGGGGACAGGTCTTACAATGAGCAGTTCTTC. Translating it yields CASSPGDRSYNEQFF. This sequence joins TRBV6-5 and TRBJ2-1; 8 bases are a match to TRBD1. Germline-derived CDR1 and CDR2 are MNHEY and SVGAGI. The CDR3 contains 15 residues. With 6 bases clipped from V and 4 bases from J, the junction kept 8 bases outside the gene matches.

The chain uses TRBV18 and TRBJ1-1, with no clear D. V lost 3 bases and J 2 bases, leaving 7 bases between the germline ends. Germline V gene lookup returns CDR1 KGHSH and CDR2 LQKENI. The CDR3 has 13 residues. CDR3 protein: CASSPQSNTEAFF. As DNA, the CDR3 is TGTGCCAGCTCACCGCAAAGTAACACTGAAGCTTTCTTT. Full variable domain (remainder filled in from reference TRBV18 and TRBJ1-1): NAGVMQNPRHLVRRRGQEARLRCSPMKGHSHVYWYRQLPEEGLKFMVYLQKENIIDESGMPKERFSAEFPKEGPSILRIQQVVRGDSAAYFCASSPQSNTEAFFGQGTRLTVV.

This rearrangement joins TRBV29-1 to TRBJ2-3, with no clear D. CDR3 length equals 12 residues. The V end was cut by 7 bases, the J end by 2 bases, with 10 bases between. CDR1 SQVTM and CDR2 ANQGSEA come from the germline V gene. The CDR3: CSGATFTDTQYF. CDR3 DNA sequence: TGCAGCGGGGCTACCTTCACAGATACGCAGTATTTT.

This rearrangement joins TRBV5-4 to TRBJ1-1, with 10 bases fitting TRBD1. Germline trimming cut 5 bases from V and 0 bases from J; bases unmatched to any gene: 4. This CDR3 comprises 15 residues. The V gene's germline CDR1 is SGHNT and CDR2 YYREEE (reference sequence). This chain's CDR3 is CASRVGQGMNTEAFF. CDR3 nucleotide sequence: TGTGCCAGCAGAGTGGGACAGGGGATGAACACTGAAGCTTTCTTT. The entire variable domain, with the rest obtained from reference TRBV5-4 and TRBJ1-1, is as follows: ETGVTQSPTHLIKTRGQQVTLRCSSQSGHNTVSWYQQALGQGPQFIFQYYREEENGRGNFPPRFSGLQFPNYSSELNVNALELDDSALYLCASRVGQGMNTEAFFGQGTRLTVV.

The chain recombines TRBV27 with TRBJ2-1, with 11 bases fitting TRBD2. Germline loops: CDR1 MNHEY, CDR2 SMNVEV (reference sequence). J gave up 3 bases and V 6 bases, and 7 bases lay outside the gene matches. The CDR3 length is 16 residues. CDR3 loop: CASSEPLAGVYNEQFF. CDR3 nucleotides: TGTGCCAGCAGCGAACCACTAGCGGGAGTCTACAATGAGCAGTTCTTC.

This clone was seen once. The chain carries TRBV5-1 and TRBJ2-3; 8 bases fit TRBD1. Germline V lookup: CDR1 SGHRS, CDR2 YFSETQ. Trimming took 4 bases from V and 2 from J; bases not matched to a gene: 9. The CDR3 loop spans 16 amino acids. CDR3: CASSARDRISTDTQYF. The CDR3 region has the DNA TGCGCCAGCAGCGCCCGGGACAGGATTTCCACAGATACGCAGTATTTT.

DNA of the CDR3: TGCGCCAGCAGCGAGGGACAGGGGGATCAGCCCCAGCATTTT. Protein: CASSEGQGDQPQHF. The genes are TRBV5-1 and TRBJ1-5; 11 positions match TRBD1. The CDR3 covers 14 residues. V shed 4 bases and J 5 bases; nucleotides not matched to a gene: 2. Germline V gene sequence: CDR1 SGHRS, CDR2 YFSETQ.

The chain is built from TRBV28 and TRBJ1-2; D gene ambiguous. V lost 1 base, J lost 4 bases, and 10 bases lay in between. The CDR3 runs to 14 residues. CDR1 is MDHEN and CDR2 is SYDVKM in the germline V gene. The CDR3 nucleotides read TGTGCCAGCAGTTTATCCGGGAGGGTCTATGGCTACACCTTC. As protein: CASSLSGRVYGYTF.

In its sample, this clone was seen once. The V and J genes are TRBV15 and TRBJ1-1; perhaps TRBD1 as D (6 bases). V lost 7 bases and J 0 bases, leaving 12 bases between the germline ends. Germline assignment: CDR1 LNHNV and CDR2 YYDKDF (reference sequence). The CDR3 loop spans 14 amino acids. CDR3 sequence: CATTTGDMNTEAFF. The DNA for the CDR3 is TGTGCCACCACCACGGGGGACATGAACACTGAAGCTTTCTTT. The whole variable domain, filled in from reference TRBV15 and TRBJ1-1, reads DAMVIQNPRYQVTQFGKPVTLSCSQTLNHNVMYWYQQKSSQAPKLLFHYYDKDFNNEADTPDNFQSRRPNTSFCFLDIRSPGLGDTAMYLCATTTGDMNTEAFFGQGTRLTVV.

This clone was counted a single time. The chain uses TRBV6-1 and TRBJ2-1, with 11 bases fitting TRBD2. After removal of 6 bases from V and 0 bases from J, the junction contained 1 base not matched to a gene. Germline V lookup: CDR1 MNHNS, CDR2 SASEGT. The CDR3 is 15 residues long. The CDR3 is CASRGLAASYNEQFF. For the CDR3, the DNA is TGTGCCAGCAGGGGACTAGCGGCCTCCTACAATGAGCAGTTCTTC.

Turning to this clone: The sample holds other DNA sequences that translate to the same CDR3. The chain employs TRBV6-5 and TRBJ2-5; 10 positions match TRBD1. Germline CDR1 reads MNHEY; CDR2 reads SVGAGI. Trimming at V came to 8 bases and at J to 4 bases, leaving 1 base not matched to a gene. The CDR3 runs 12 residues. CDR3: CASGDRGETQYF. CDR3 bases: TGTGCCAGCGGGGACAGGGGAGAGACCCAGTACTTC.

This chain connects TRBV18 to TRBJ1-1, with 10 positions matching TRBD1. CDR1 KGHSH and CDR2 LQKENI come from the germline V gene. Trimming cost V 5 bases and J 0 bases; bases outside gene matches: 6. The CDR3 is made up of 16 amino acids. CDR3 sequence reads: CASSGQGVLMNTEAFF. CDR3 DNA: TGTGCCAGCTCAGGACAGGGGGTCCTCATGAACACTGAAGCTTTCTTT.

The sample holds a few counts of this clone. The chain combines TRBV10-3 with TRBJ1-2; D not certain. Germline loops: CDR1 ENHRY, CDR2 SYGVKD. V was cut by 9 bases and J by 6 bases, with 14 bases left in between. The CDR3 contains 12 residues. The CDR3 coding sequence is TGTGCCATTAGAGTGGGTGTCGATGGCTACACCTTC. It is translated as CAIRVGVDGYTF.

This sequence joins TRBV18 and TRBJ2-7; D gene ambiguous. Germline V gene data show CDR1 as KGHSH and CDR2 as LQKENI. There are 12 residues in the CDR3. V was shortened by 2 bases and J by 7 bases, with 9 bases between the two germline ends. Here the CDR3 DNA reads TGTGCCAGCTCACCATCTAACGGAGAGCAGTACTTC. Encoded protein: CASSPSNGEQYF.

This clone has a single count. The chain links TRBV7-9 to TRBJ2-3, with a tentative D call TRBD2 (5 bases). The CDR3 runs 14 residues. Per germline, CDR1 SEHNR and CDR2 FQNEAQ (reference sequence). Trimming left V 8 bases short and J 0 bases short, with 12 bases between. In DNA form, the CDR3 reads TGTGCCAGCCAAGCACGCGGGAGCACAGATACGCAGTATTTT. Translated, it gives CASQARGSTDTQYF.

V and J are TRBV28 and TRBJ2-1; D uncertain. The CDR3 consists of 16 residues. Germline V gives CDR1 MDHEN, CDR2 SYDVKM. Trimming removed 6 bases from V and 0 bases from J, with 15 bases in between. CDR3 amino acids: CASRPQTSSSYNEQFF. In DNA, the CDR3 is TGTGCCAGCAGACCCCAAACAAGTAGCTCCTACAATGAGCAGTTCTTC.

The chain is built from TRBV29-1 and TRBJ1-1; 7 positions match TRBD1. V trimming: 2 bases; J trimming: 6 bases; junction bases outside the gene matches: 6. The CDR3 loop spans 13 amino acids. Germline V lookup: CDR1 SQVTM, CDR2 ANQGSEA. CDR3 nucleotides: TGCAGCGTTGAATTGACAGGGACCCCTGAAGCTTTCTTT. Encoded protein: CSVELTGTPEAFF.

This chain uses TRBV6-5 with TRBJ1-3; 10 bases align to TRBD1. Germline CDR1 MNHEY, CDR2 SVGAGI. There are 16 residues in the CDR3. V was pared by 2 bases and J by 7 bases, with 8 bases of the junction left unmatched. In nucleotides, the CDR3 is TGTGCCAGCAGTTACCGACCTCCGGACAGGGGGAACACCATATATTTT. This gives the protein CASSYRPPDRGNTIYF.